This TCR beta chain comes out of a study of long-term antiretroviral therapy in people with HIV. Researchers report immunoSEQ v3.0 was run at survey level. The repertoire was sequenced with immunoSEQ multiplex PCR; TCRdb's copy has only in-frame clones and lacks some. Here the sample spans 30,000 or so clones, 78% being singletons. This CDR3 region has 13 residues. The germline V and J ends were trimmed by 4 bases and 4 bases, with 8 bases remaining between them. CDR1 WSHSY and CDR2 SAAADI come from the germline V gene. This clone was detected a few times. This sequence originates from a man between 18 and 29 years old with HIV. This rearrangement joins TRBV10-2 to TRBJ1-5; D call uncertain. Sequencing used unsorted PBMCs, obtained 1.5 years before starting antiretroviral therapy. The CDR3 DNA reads TGCGCCAGCAGTGCGGGGATGAATCAGCCCCAGCATTTT. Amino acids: CASSAGMNQPQHF.